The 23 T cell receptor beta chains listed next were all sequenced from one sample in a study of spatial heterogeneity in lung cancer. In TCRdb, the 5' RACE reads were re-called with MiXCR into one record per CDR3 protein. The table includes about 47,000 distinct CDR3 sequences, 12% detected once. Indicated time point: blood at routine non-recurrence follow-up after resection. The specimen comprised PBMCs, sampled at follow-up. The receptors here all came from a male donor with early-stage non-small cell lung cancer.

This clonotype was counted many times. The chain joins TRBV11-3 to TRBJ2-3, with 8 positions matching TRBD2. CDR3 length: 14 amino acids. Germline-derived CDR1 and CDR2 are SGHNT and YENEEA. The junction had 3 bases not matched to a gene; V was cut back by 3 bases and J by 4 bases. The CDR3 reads CASSFGLAADTQYF. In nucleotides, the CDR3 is TGTGCCAGCAGCTTCGGACTAGCCGCAGATACGCAGTATTTT.

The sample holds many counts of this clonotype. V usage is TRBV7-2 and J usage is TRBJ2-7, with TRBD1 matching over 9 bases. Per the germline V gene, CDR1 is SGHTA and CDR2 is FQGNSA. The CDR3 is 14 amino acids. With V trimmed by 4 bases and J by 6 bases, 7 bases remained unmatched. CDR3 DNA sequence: TGTGCCAGCAGCTCGACCGGGACAGGGCGCGAGCAGTACTTC. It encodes CASSSTGTGREQYF.

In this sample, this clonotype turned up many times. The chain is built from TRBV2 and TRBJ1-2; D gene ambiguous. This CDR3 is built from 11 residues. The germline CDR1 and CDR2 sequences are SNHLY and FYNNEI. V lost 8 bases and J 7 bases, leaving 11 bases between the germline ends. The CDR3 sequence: CASAAGFGYTF. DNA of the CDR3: TGTGCCAGCGCGGCGGGATTTGGCTACACCTTC.

CDR3 nucleotide sequence: TGCGCCAGCAGCTTGGATCCGGGTGTCTCCGGGGAGCTGTTTTTT. Translation: CASSLDPGVSGELFF. The chain recombines TRBV5-1 with TRBJ2-2; no clear D. CDR1 and CDR2 from the germline V gene are SGHRS and YFSETQ. Trimming took 0 bases from V and 6 from J, leaving 12 bases between them. This CDR3 has 15 amino acids.

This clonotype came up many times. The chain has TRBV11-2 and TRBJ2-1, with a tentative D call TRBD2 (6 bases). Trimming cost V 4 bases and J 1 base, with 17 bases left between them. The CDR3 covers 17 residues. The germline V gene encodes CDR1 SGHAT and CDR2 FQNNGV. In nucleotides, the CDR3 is TGTGCCAGCAGCTCAATCCCCGGGACTTCGTCCTACAATGAGCAGTTCTTC. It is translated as CASSSIPGTSSYNEQFF.

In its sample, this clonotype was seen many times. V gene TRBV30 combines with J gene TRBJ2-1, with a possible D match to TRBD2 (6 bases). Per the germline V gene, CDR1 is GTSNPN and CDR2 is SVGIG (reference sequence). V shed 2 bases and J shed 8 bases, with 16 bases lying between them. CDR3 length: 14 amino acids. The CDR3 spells CAWSRDGGADEQFF. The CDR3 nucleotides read TGTGCCTGGAGTAGGGACGGAGGGGCCGATGAGCAGTTCTTC.

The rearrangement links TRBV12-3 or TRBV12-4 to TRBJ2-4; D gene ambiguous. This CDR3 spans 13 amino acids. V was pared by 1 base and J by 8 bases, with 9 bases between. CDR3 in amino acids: CASSLGVNDIQYF. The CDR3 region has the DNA TGTGCCAGCAGTTTAGGTGTTAATGACATTCAGTACTTC.

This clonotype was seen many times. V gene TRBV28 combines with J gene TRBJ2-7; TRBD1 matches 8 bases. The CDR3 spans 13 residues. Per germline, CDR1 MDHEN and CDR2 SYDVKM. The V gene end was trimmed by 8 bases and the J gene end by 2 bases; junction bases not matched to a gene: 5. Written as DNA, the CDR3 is TGTGCCAGCGGTGACAGGGGACCCTACGAGCAGTACTTC. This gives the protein CASGDRGPYEQYF.

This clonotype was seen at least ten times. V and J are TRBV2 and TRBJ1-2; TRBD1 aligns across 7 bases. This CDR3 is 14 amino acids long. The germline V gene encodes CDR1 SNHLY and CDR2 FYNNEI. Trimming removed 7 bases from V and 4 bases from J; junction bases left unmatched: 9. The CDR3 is CASTRDRSIYGYTF. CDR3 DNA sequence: TGTGCCAGCACCCGGGACAGATCGATCTATGGCTACACCTTC. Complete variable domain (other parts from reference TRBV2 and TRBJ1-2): EPEVTQTPSHQVTQMGQEVILRCVPISNHLYFYWYRQILGQKVEFLVSFYNNEISEKSEIFDDQFSVERPDGSNFTLKIRSTKLEDSAMYFCASTRDRSIYGYTFGSGTRLTVV.

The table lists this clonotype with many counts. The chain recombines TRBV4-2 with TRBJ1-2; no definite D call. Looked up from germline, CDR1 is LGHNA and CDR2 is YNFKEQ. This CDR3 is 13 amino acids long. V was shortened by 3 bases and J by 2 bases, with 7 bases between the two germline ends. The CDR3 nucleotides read TGTGCCAGCAGCCACGACGGAAACTATGGCTACACCTTC. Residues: CASSHDGNYGYTF.

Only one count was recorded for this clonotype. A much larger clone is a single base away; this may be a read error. The chain's CDR3 is CATRGGLAYEQHF. The CDR3 DNA reads TGTGCCACCCGCGGGGGATTAGCCTACGAGCAGCACTTC. J is TRBJ2-7 and V is TRBV27; TRBD2 matches at 7 bases. CDR3 length equals 13 residues. Per the germline V gene, CDR1 is MNHEY and CDR2 is SMNVEV (reference sequence).

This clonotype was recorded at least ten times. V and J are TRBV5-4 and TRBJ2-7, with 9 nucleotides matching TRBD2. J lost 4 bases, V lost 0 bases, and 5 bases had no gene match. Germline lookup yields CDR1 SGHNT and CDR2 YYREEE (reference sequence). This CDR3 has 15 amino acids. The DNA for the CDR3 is TGTGCCAGCAGCTTGGGACTAGCGGCCCAATACGAGCAGTACTTC. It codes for CASSLGLAAQYEQYF.

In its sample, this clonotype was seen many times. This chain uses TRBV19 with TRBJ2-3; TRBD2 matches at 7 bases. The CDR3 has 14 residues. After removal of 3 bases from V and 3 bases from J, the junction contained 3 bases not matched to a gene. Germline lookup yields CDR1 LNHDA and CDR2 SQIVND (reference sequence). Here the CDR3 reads CASSMGGETDTQYF. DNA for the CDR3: TGTGCCAGTAGTATGGGAGGGGAGACAGATACGCAGTATTTT.

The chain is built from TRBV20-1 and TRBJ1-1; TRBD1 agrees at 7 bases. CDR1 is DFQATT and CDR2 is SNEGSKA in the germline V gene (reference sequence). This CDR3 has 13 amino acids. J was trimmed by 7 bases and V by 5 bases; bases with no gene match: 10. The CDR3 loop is CSARPGTAHEAFF. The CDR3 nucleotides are TGCAGTGCTCGCCCCGGGACAGCCCATGAAGCTTTCTTT.

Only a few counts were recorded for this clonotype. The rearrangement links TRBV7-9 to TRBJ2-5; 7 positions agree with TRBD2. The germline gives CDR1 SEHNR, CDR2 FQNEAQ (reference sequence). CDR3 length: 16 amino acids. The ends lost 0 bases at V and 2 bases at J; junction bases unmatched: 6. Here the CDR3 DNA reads TGTGCCAGCAGCTTAGCGCCGCTAGCGGAACAAGAGACCCAGTACTTC. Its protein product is CASSLAPLAEQETQYF.

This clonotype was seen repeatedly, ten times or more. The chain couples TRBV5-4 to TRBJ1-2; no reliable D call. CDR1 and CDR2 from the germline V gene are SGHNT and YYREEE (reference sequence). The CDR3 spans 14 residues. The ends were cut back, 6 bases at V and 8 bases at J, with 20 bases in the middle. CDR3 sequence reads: CASTSNGVVGGYTF. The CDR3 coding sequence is TGTGCCAGCACCAGCAATGGGGTTGTGGGCGGCTACACCTTC.

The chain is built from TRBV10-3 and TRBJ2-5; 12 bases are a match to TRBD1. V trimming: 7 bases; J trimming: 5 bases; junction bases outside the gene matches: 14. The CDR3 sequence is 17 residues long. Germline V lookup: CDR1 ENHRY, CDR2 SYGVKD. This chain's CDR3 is CAIKARAGTGGEETQYF. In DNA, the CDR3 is TGTGCCATCAAAGCAAGGGCCGGGACAGGGGGCGAGGAGACCCAGTACTTC.

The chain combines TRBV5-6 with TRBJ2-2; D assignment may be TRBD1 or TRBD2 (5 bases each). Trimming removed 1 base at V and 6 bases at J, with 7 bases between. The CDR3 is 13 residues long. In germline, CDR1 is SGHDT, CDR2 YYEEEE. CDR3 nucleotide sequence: TGTGCCAGCAGCTTGAGGGGAGCCGGGGAGCTGTTTTTT. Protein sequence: CASSLRGAGELFF.

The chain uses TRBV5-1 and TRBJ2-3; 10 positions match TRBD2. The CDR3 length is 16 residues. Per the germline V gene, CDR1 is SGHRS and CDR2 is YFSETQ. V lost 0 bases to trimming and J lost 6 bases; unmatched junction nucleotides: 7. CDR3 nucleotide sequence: TGCGCCAGCAGCTTGGAACCAGCGGGAGGGCCTGATACGCAGTATTTT. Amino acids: CASSLEPAGGPDTQYF.

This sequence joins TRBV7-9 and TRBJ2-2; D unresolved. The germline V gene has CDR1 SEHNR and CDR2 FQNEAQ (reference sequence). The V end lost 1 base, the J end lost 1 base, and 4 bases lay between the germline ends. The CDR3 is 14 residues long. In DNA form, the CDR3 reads TGTGCCAGCAGCTTAGAAGGGAACACCGGGGAGCTGTTTTTT. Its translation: CASSLEGNTGELFF. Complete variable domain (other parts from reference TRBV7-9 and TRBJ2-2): DTGVSQNPRHKITKRGQNVTFRCDPISEHNRLYWYRQTLGQGPEFLTYFQNEAQLEKSRLLSDRFSAERPKGSFSTLEIQRTEQGDSAMYLCASSLEGNTGELFFGEGSRLTVL.

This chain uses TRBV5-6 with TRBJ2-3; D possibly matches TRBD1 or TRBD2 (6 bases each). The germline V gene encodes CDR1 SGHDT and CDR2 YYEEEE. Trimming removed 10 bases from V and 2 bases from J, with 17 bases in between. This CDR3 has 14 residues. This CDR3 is CASIGGRSTDTQYF. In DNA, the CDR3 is TGTGCCTCTATCGGGGGCAGATCCACAGATACGCAGTATTTT.

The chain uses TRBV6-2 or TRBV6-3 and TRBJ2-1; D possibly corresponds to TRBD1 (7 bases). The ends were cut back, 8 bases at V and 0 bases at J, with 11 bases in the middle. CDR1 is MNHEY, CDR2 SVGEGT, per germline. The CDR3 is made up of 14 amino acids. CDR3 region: CASGGTASYNEQFF. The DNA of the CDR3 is TGTGCCAGCGGAGGGACAGCCTCCTACAATGAGCAGTTCTTC.

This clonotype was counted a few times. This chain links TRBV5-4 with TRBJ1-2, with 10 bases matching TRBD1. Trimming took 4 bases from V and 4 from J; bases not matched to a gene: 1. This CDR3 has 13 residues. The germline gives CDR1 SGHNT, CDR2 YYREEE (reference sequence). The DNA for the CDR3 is TGTGCCAGCAGCCGACAGGGGGCCTATGGCTACACCTTC. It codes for CASSRQGAYGYTF.